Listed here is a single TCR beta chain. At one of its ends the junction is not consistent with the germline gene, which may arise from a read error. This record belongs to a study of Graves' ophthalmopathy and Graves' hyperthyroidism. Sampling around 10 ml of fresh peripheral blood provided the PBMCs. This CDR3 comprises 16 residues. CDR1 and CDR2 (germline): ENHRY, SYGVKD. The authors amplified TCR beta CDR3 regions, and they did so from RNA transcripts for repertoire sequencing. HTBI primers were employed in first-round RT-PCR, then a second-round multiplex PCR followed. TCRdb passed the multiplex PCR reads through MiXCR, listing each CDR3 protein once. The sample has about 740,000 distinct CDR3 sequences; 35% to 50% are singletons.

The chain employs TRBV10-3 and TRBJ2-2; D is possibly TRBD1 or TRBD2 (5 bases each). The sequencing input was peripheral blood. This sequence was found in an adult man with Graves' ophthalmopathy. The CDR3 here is CASSYPAGSNTGELFF. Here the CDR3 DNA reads TGTGCCAGCAGTTACCCCGCAGGGAGTAACACCGGGGAGCTGTTTTTT.